This note documents a single T cell receptor (beta chain) sequence. Under the authors' procedure: Counts of nucleated cells, estimated from reference gene primer amplification, were obtained. The repertoire was sequenced with immunoSEQ multiplex PCR; TCRdb's copy has only in-frame clones and lacks some. That table gives V, J and clone size, and the DNA gave D and trimming. The sample records roughly 230,000 clones, 65% to 85% being singletons. The trim removed 6 bases at V and 8 bases at J, leaving 8 bases unmatched. The CDR3 length is 14 residues. The germline CDR1 and CDR2 sequences are LNHDA and SQIVND (reference sequence). These data come from a study of blood T cell repertoires in COVID-19. At the level of the study: Specimens from acute and convalescent COVID-19 originated in the United States, Italy and Spain. From T cells, B-cell-depleted T cells, or PBMCs came the material, which was cDNA or gDNA.

This rearrangement joins TRBV19 to TRBJ1-4, with TRBD1 matching 8 bases. The TCR was taken from a human donor in a cohort sampled during active COVID-19. The sample comprised peripheral blood. This CDR3 is CASRRTGPEEKLFF. The CDR3 bases are TGTGCCAGTAGGAGGACAGGGCCAGAAGAAAAACTGTTTTTT.